One T cell receptor beta chain is described in this entry. CDR1 PRHDT and CDR2 FYEKMQ come from the germline V gene (reference sequence). Unmatched junction bases numbered 7, after V lost 0 bases and J lost 5 bases. The CDR3 is made up of 18 amino acids. Some clones are missing from TCRdb's copy, which holds only in-frame ones; the method was immunoSEQ multiplex PCR. The profile shows tens of thousands of clones, around 91% of them singletons. The source of the sample is a study of T cell responses to AZD1222 COVID-19 vaccine. This TCR came from an adult in good health. This sequence joins TRBV13 and TRBJ2-2, with 12 bases lining up with TRBD2. Sequenced here: peripheral blood, sampled on day 0 of AZD1222 vaccination. This CDR3 reads CASSLGLAGGPRTGELFF. CDR3 nucleotide sequence: TGTGCCAGCAGCTTAGGCCTAGCGGGAGGGCCGAGGACCGGGGAGCTGTTTTTT.